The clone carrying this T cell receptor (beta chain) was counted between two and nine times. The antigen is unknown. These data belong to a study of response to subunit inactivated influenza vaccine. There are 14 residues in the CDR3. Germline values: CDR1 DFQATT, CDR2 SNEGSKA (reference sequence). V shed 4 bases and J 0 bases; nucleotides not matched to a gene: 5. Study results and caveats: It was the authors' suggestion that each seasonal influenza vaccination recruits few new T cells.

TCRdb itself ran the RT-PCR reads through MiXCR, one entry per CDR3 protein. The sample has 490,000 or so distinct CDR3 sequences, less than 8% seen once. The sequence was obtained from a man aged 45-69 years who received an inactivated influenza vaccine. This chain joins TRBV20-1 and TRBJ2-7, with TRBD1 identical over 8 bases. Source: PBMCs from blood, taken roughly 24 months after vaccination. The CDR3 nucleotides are TGCAGTGCTACTTGGACAGGGCTCTCCTACGAGCAGTACTTC. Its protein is CSATWTGLSYEQYF.